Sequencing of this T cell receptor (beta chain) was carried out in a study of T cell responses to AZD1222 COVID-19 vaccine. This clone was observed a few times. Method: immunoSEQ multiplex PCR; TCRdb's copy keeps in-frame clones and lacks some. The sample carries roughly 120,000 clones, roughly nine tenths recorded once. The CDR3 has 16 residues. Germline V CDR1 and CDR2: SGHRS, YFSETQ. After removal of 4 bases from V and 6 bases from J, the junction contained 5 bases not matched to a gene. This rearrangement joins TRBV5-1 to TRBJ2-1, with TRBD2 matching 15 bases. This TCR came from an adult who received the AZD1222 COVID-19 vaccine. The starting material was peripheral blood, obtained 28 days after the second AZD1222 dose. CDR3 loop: CASSTGLAGGSNEQFF. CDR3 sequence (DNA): TGCGCCAGCAGCACCGGACTAGCGGGAGGGAGCAATGAGCAGTTCTTC.